This T cell receptor beta chain was profiled in a study of shared clonotypes between healthy human individuals. Notes on the study in general: Memory subsets generally showed smaller estimated richness than naive subsets did.

For this clone: The target antigen is unknown.

Each sorted subset replicate got 200 ng genomic DNA, roughly 33,000 genomes. The method was immunoSEQ multiplex PCR; TCRdb's version includes in-frame clones alone and lacks a portion of them. The repertoire has 2,500,000 or so clones, 93% of them found once; the top ten carry around 0.37%. There are 15 residues in the CDR3. The germline V gene has CDR1 MDHEN and CDR2 SYDVKM. Trimming at V came to 5 bases and at J to 5 bases, leaving 12 bases not matched to a gene. All participating donors were Caucasian adults from Nashville, Tennessee. CD4+ cells were split into CD45RA+ naive and CD45RA-negative memory subsets.

The chain joins TRBV28 to TRBJ2-7, with 7 nucleotides matching TRBD1. The receptor was isolated from a man aged 18 to 30 in good health. Some clones in this sample may be carry-over from other donors' samples. Sequenced sample: naive CD4+ T cells from PBMCs. Subset in this sample: CD45RA+ positively selected. This chain's CDR3 is CASSTSSTGKNEQYF. DNA of the CDR3: TGTGCCAGCAGTACGAGTTCGACAGGGAAAAACGAGCAGTACTTC.